This T cell receptor (beta chain) was recorded in a study of regulatory T cells in long-lasting Graves disease. This clonotype occurred many times. Libraries of TCR beta came from iRepertoire HTBI primers plus Arm-PCR of CDR3 regions. TCRdb itself ran the multiplex PCR reads through MiXCR, one entry per CDR3 protein. Of around 400,000 distinct CDR3 sequences listed, approximately 10% were seen once; the top ten hold about 20%. The time point denotes: newly diagnosed GD, antithyroid drugs for less than 3 months. The authors made the TCR library using RNA they extracted from PBMCs. These same data were also listed under a study on T cells in Graves' hyperthyroidism and ophthalmopathy. That work adds: Primed by the HTBI set, a first-round RT-PCR was run on the TCR CDR3.

Sequenced material: peripheral blood mononuclear cells (PBMCs), taken at new diagnosis, from a patient treated with antithyroid drugs. The clonotype comes from a woman under 30 with Graves disease.

The DNA of the CDR3 is TGTGCCAGCAGCTCCGGGACAGGGGGCATCTATGGCTACACCTTC. Its translation: CASSSGTGGIYGYTF. The V call is TRBV6-1, the J call TRBJ1-2; TRBD1 agrees at 12 bases. From germline, CDR1 is MNHNS and CDR2 SASEGT. V lost 6 bases, J lost 4 bases, and 6 bases stayed unmatched. The CDR3 consists of 15 residues.